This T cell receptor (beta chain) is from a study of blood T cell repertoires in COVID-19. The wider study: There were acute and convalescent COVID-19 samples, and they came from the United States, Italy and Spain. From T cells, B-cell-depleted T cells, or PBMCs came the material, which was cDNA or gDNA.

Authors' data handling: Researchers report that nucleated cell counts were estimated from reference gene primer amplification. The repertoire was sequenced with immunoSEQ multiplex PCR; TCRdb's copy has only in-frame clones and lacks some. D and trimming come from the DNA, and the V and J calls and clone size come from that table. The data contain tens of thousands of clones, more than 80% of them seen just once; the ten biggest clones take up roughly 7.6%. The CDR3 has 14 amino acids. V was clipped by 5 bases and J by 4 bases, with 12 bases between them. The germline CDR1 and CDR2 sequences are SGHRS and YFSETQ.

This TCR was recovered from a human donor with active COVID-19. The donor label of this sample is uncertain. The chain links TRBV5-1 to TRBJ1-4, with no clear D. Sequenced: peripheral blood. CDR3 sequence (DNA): TGCGCCAGCAGACTGGAGGTTGGTAATGAAAAACTGTTTTTT. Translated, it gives CASRLEVGNEKLFF.